What follows describes a single T cell receptor beta chain. The data were obtained in a study of PD-L1 blockade in urothelial cancer. Overall study context: From 2014, patients received atezolizumab, given as 1,200 mg intravenously every 3 weeks. Male sex and bladder-origin urothelial cancer characterized about 90% of the roughly 30 patients. Prior chemotherapy regimens per patient numbered 0 to 3. Once treatment had started, blood was analyzed at 3 weeks (second dose) and again at 6 weeks.

Specified time point: peripheral blood 6 weeks after treatment start. Trimming cost V 4 bases and J 9 bases, with 23 bases left between them. This CDR3 region has 15 residues. CDR1 and CDR2 (germline): SGHKS, YYEKEE (reference sequence). This table comes from immunoSEQ multiplex PCR, and its TCRdb copy is limited to in-frame clones, with some not included. The top ten hold under 8.5% of the sample, which has about 91,000 clones, around four fifths seen once. The source of this sequence is a man between 65 and 85 years old with urothelial cancer. The genes are TRBV5-5 and TRBJ2-7, with D uncertain. Sequencing used PBMCs, obtained around atezolizumab (anti-PD-L1) treatment. The CDR3 nucleotides read TGTGCCAGCAGCCGTGGCACTACCCAATGGCTCGGGCAGTACTTC. Residues: CASSRGTTQWLGQYF.